This entry describes one T cell receptor beta chain. Its specificity is unknown. These data come from a study of T cells in tuberculosis. Study information: Sequenced TCRs come from CD1B-GMM tetramer-binding T cells. In South Africa, adults with active tuberculosis were compared with IGRA-negative and latently infected IGRA-positive adolescents. Findings and limits, study-wide: Active tuberculosis alpha repertoires lay closer to GMM-specific TCRs than controls'.

Clones were sequenced by immunoSEQ multiplex PCR, and TCRdb holds only the in-frame ones, with some missing. The table has some 30,000 clones, approximately 93% seen once. This CDR3 spans 10 amino acids. V was clipped by 8 bases and J by 10 bases, with 11 bases between them. Germline CDR1 and CDR2: LNHDA and SQIVND (reference sequence). This TCR was sampled from a donor aged 10-35 years with latent tuberculosis or without tuberculosis infection. Specimen: PBMCs. V and J are TRBV19 and TRBJ1-1; no firm D call. CDR3 nucleotide sequence: TGTGCCAGTCCTCGGGGAAGAGCTTTCTTT. It yields the protein CASPRGRAFF.